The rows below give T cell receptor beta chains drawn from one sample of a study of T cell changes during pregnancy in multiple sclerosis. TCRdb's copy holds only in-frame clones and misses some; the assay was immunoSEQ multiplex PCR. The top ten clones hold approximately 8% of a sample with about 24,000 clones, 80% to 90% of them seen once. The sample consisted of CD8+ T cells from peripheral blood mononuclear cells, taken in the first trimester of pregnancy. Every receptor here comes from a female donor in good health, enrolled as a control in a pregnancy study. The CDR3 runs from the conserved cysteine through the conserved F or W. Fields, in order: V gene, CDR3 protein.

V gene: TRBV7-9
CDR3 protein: CASSLGGRDTEAFF

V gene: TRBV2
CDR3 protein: CASKGQGPLNSFYEQYF

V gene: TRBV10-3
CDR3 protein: CAISESSQRGHNEQFF

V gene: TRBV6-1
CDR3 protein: CASSGRNRGGEAFF

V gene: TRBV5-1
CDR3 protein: CASSLEWGQGDGYTF

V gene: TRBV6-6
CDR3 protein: CASSSRGTTYGYTF

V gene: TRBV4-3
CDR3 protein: CASSPGGPSTSYEQYF

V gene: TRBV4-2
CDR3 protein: CASSQDPLQGGYNEQFF

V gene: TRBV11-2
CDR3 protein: CASSLGQGGIVPQHF

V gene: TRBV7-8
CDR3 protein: CASNIQGARASSYEQYF

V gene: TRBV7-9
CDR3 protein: CASRMGQGAPAGELFF

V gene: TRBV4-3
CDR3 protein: CASSQDGDQETQYF

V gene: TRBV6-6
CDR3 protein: CASSYGGSDGYTF

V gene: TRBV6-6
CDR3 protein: CASSVGQGYTEAFF

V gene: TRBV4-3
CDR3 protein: CASSPQPTGSYGYTF

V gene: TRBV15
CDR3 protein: CATSTLGRSYGYTF

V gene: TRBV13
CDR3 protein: CASSARTSGDYEQYF

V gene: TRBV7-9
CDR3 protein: CASSSGLAEGEQYF

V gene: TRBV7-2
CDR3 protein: CASSPSGTEIATNEKLFF

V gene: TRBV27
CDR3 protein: CASSPGQLNSPLHF

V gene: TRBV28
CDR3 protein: CASSFGAGPLNTEAFF

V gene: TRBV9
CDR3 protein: CASTGDRVGGYTF

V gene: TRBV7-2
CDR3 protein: CASGPWSTDTQYF

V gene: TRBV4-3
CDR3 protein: CASSPRLGIYTEAFF

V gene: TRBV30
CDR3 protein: CAWTLGAGAAEQYF

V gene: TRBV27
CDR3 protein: CASSSYPGGFYGYTF

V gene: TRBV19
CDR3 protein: CASRGTGAQPQHF

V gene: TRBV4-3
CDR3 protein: CASSQGAGGNSYEQYF

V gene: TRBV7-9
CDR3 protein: CASNPTGSTNEKLFF

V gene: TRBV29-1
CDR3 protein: CSVSQGNQPQHF

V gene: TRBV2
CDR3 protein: CASRRGQEISNQPQHF

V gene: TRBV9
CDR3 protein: CASSASGREDTQYF

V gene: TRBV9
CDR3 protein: CASSPPGGKNIQYF

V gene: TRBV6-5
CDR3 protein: CASRENYNQPQHF

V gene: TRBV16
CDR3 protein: CASSQVRGREQYF

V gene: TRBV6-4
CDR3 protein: CASSEGGANTEAFF

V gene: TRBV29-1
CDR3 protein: CSAAGLPSTDTQYF

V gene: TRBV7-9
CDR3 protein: CASSLSPEGSAFF